These 9 T cell receptor beta chains share one sample of origin, sequenced in a study of shared clonotypes between healthy human individuals. Here immunoSEQ multiplex PCR was the method, and the copy in TCRdb shows in-frame clones only, minus some. The sample records around 340,000 clones, more than 60% being singletons. Sequencing was carried out using memory CD4+ T cells sorted from blood. As for subset: CD45RA-negative fraction. These receptors were taken from a man between 25 and 39 years old in good health.

This rearrangement joins TRBV5-5 to TRBJ2-3; D is uncertain. The CDR3 has 13 residues. Germline V gene data show CDR1 as SGHKS and CDR2 as YYEKEE (reference sequence). Deletions cut 4 bases from V and 4 bases from J, with 10 bases between. CDR3 in amino acids: CASSLGPSDTQYF. CDR3 in DNA: TGTGCCAGCAGCCTCGGGCCCTCAGATACGCAGTATTTT.

J is TRBJ2-1 and V is TRBV7-2; the D gene is possibly TRBD2 (6 bases). In germline, CDR1 is SGHTA, CDR2 FQGNSA. This CDR3 region has 15 residues. Trimming pared 4 bases from V and 9 bases from J, leaving 19 bases between. The CDR3 DNA reads TGTGCCAGCAGCTCCGGACTACTCGACCGATCTGAGCAGTTCTTC. Translation: CASSSGLLDRSEQFF.

The genes are TRBV6-1 and TRBJ1-2; D gene unclear. This CDR3 region has 15 residues. The V and J ends lost 5 bases and 8 bases respectively, with 21 bases between them. Germline V CDR1 and CDR2: MNHNS, SASEGT. CDR3 amino acids: CASSPGAGIEGGYTF. CDR3 nucleotide sequence: TGTGCCAGCAGTCCTGGCGCGGGTATAGAGGGCGGCTACACCTTC.

A few counts support this clone. This sample also contains other DNA sequences that code for the same CDR3. The chain joins TRBV7-2 to TRBJ2-2; TRBD2 aligns across 12 bases. From germline, CDR1 is SGHTA and CDR2 FQGNSA. This CDR3 has 17 amino acids. After removal of 2 bases from V and 2 bases from J, the junction contained 3 bases not matched to a gene. DNA for the CDR3: TGTGCCAGCAGCTTAACGGGACTAGCGGGCAACACCGGGGAGCTGTTTTTT. Its translation: CASSLTGLAGNTGELFF. Full variable domain (remainder filled in from reference TRBV7-2 and TRBJ2-2): GAGVSQSPSNKVTEKGKDVELRCDPISGHTALYWYRQSLGQGLEFLIYFQGNSAPDKSGLPSDRFSAERTGGSVSTLTIQRTQQEDSAVYLCASSLTGLAGNTGELFFGEGSRLTVL.

In its sample, this clone was seen a few times. The V and J genes are TRBV19 and TRBJ2-2; 11 nucleotides line up with TRBD2. The CDR3 is 17 residues long. Germline lookup yields CDR1 LNHDA and CDR2 SQIVND (reference sequence). Losses at the gene ends were 7 bases for V and 4 bases for J; bases not matched to a gene: 11. The CDR3 nucleotides are TGTGCCAGTACGCTCCCTAGCGGGAGGTCCGGCACCGGGGAGCTGTTTTTT. Protein product: CASTLPSGRSGTGELFF. Together with reference TRBV19 and TRBJ2-2, the CDR3 gives the full variable domain: DGGITQSPKYLFRKEGQNVTLSCEQNLNHDAMYWYRQDPGQGLRLIYYSQIVNDFQKGDIAEGYSVSREKKESFPLTVTSAQKNPTAFYLCASTLPSGRSGTGELFFGEGSRLTVL.

This chain joins TRBV10-1 and TRBJ2-7, with 12 positions matching TRBD2. V lost 3 bases and J lost 3; bases outside the gene matches: 9. The CDR3 has 17 amino acids. Germline CDR1 and CDR2: WNHNN and SYGVQD (reference sequence). The CDR3 bases are TGCGCCAGCAGTGAACTAAAACTAGCGGGAGGAGACTACGAGCAGTACTTC. The encoded protein is CASSELKLAGGDYEQYF.

V gene TRBV5-4 combines with J gene TRBJ2-1, with 7 nucleotides matching TRBD2. Trimming at V came to 1 base and at J to 5 bases, leaving 3 bases not matched to a gene. Germline-derived CDR1 and CDR2 are SGHNT and YYREEE (reference sequence). The CDR3 spans 14 residues. DNA of the CDR3: TGTGCCAGCAGCTTGATTGGGGGGGACAATGAGCAGTTCTTC. This gives the protein CASSLIGGDNEQFF.

This chain joins TRBV28 and TRBJ2-3; 8 bases agree with TRBD2. Germline loops: CDR1 MDHEN, CDR2 SYDVKM. V lost 2 bases, J lost 0 bases, and 10 bases stayed unmatched. The CDR3 loop spans 18 amino acids. CDR3 nucleotide sequence: TGTGCCAGCAGTTTACACGGGGGGGCTAGCGGAAGCACAGATACGCAGTATTTT. This encodes CASSLHGGASGSTDTQYF.

This chain links TRBV10-2 with TRBJ2-7; D may be TRBD2 (5 bases). CDR1 is WSHSY, CDR2 SAAADI, per germline. This CDR3 is 13 amino acids long. Trimming stripped 7 bases from V and 1 base from J, with 11 bases between. For the CDR3, the DNA is TGCGCCAGCACCACGGACTTTTCCTACGAGCAGTACTTC. Protein: CASTTDFSYEQYF.